The entry below gives a single T cell receptor (beta chain) sequence along with its context. Its antigen is currently unknown. The data are from a study of T cell responses to AZD1222 COVID-19 vaccine. The study, taken as a whole, reports: Only after the peak T cell response were repertoires sampled. AZD1222 recipients seropositive at baseline numbered only six or seven. Donors in the cohort were predominantly white British and more often female, and clonal diversity was possibly underestimated. Once two AZD1222 doses were given, Spike-specific TCR breadth and depth went up.

V lost 2 bases and J lost 7, with 15 bases in between. The CDR3 totals 15 residues. Germline CDR1 reads WSHSY; CDR2 reads SAAADI. The method was immunoSEQ multiplex PCR; TCRdb's version includes in-frame clones alone and lacks a portion of them. The data contain about 83,000 clones, 86% of them singletons. The clonotype originates from an adult in good health. V is TRBV10-2 and J is TRBJ1-5; no firm D call. Specimen: peripheral blood, collected on day 0 of AZD1222 vaccination. CDR3 sequence reads: CASSEGGVPWQPQHF. CDR3 nucleotide sequence: TGCGCCAGCAGTGAGGGAGGAGTACCGTGGCAGCCCCAGCATTTT.